This TCR beta chain was identified in a study of blood T cell repertoires in COVID-19. At the level of the study: T cells, B-cell-depleted T cells, or PBMCs supplied cDNA or gDNA.

Original processing notes: Estimates of nucleated cell counts were drawn from the amplification of reference gene primers. Some clones are missing from TCRdb's copy, which holds only in-frame ones; the method was immunoSEQ multiplex PCR. Clone size and V and J calls were adopted from that table, with D and trimming inferred from the DNA. The sample yields some 70,000 clones, 88% seen once. Germline CDR1 is LNHDA and CDR2 is SQIVND (reference sequence). The CDR3 runs to 15 residues. V lost 5 bases to trimming and J lost 5 bases; unmatched junction nucleotides: 9. This study enrolled people aged 18 to 89 from 24 US geographic areas.

The TCR comes from a woman aged 40 to 50 who had recovered from COVID-19. Input material: PBMCs or T cells enriched from blood (not recorded which). This chain connects TRBV19 to TRBJ1-1; 9 bases are a match to TRBD1. Written as DNA, the CDR3 is TGTGCCAGTAGTGATGAGACAGGGGGTCGGACTGAAGCTTTCTTT. As protein: CASSDETGGRTEAFF.